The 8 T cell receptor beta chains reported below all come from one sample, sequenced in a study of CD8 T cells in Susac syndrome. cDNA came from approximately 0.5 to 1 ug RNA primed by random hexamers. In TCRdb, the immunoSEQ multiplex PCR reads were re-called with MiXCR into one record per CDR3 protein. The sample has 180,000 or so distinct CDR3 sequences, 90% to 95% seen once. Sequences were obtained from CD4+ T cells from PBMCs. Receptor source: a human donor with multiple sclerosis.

The CDR3 spells CASSQGPAIVRYGYTF. DNA of the CDR3: TGTGCCAGCAGCCAAGGGCCAGCCATTGTACGCTATGGCTACACCTTC. The chain recombines TRBV3-1 with TRBJ1-2, with D unclear. Germline V CDR1 and CDR2: LGHDT, YNNKEL (reference sequence). Trimming cost V 1 base and J 4 bases, with 16 bases left between them. The CDR3 is 16 residues long.

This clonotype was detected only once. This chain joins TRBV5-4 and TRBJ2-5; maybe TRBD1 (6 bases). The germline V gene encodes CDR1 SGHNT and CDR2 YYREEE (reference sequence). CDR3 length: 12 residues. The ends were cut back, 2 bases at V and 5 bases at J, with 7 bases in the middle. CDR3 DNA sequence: TGTGCCAGCAGCTTTGACAGGGAGACCCAGTACTTC. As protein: CASSFDRETQYF. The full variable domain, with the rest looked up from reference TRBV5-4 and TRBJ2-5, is ETGVTQSPTHLIKTRGQQVTLRCSSQSGHNTVSWYQQALGQGPQFIFQYYREEENGRGNFPPRFSGLQFPNYSSELNVNALELDDSALYLCASSFDRETQYFGPGTRLLVL.

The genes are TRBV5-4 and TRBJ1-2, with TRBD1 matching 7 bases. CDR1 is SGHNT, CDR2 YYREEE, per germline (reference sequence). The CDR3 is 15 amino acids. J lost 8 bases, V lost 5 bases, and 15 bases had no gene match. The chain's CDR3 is CASRPPDTGEGGYTF. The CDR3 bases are TGTGCCAGCAGGCCGCCAGATACAGGGGAAGGGGGCTACACCTTC.

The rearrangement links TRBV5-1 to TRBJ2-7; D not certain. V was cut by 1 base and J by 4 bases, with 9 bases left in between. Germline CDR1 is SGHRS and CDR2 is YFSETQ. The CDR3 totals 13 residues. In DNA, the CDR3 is TGCGCCAGCAGCTTGAATAGTGGGTACGAGCAGTACTTC. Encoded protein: CASSLNSGYEQYF.

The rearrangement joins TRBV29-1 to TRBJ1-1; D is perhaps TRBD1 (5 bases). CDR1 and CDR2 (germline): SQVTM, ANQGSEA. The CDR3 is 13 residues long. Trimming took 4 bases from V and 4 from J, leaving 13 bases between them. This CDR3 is CSVAGLNPTEAFF. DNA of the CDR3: TGCAGCGTTGCGGGACTGAACCCCACTGAAGCTTTCTTT. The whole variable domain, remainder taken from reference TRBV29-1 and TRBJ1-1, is SAVISQKPSRDICQRGTSLTIQCQVDSQVTMMFWYRQQPGQSLTLIATANQGSEATYESGFVIDKFPISRPNLTFSTLTVSNMSPEDSSIYLCSVAGLNPTEAFFGQGTRLTVV.

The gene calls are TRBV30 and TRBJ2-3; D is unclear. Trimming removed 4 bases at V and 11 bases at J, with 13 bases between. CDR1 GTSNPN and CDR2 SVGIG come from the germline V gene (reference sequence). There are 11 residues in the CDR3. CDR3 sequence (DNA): TGTGCCTGGATCGTCGGTCGGTGGCAGTATTTT. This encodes CAWIVGRWQYF.

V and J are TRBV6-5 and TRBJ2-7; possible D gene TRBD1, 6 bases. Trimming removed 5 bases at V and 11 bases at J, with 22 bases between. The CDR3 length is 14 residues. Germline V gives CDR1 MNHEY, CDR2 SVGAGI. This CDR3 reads CASSTYRDNRREYF. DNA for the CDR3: TGTGCCAGCAGTACGTACCGGGACAACCGGCGTGAGTACTTC.

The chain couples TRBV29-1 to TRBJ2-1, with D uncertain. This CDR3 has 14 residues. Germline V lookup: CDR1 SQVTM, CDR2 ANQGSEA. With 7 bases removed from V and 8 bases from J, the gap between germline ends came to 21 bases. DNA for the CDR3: TGCAGCGCCCTGCCGAGACGGAATGGCGATGAGCAGTTCTTC. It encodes CSALPRRNGDEQFF.